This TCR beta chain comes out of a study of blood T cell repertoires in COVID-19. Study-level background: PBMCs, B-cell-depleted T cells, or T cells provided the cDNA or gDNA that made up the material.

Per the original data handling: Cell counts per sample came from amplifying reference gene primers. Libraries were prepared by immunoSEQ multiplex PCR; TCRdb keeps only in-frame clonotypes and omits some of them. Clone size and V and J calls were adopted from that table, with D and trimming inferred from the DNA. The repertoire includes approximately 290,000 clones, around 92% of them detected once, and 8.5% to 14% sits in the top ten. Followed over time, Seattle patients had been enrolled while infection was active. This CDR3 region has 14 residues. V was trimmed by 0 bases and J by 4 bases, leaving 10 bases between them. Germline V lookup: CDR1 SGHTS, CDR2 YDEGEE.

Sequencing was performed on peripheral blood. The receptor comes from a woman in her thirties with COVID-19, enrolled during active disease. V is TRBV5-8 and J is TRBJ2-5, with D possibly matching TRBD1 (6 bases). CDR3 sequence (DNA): TGTGCCAGCAGCTTGGAGGGGGTTCGAGAGACCCAGTACTTC. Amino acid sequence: CASSLEGVRETQYF.